This record looks at one T cell receptor (beta chain) sequence and its context. Its antigen is still unknown. Assay: immunoSEQ multiplex PCR; the TCRdb copy retains only in-frame clones and omits some. Of some 1,900 clones listed, approximately 82% were seen once; the top ten hold about a sixth. The V gene's germline CDR1 is SGHNT and CDR2 YYREEE (reference sequence). The CDR3 has 13 residues. The V and J ends lost 4 bases and 3 bases, in that order; junction bases with no gene match: 3. These data originate in a study of hypomethylating agent response in myelodysplastic syndrome. Study context: Non-responders met neither complete response nor hematologic improvement criteria, which defined response. Study-wide results and caveats: This small study analyzed only about eleven patients. Shared GLIPH2 clusters possibly recognizing novel MDS antigens remain unconfirmed.

The chain couples TRBV5-4 to TRBJ1-1, with 7 bases that match TRBD1. The TCR originated in a human donor with myelodysplastic syndrome. The sample was bone marrow, taken before or after starting hypomethylating agent treatment for myelodysplastic syndrome (not recorded which). CDR3 in amino acids: CASSGGTDTEAFF. The DNA for the CDR3 is TGTGCCAGCAGCGGGGGGACAGACACTGAAGCTTTCTTT. Variable domain in full (rest from reference TRBV5-4 and TRBJ1-1): ETGVTQSPTHLIKTRGQQVTLRCSSQSGHNTVSWYQQALGQGPQFIFQYYREEENGRGNFPPRFSGLQFPNYSSELNVNALELDDSALYLCASSGGTDTEAFFGQGTRLTVV.